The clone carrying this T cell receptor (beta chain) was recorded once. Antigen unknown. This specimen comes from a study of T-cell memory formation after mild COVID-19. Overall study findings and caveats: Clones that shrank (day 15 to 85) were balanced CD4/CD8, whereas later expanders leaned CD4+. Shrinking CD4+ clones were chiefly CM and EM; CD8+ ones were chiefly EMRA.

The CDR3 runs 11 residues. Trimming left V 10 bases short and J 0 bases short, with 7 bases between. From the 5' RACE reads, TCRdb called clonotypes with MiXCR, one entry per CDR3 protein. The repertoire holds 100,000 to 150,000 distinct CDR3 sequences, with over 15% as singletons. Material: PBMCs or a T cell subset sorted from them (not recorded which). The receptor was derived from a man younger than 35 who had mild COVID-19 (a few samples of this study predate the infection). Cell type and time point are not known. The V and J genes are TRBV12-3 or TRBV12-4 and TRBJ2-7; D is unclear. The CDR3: CATSRSYEQYF. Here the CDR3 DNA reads TGTGCCACTAGTCGCTCCTACGAGCAGTACTTC.